The present entry profiles one T cell receptor beta chain with its context. The method was immunoSEQ multiplex PCR; TCRdb's version includes in-frame clones alone and lacks a portion of them. The sample lists 800,000 or so clones, about 96% occurring once. The naive CD8 population came from CD45RO-negative cells selected for CCR7, without terminally differentiated effector memory CD45RA+ cells. This sample was included in a study of shared clonotypes between healthy human individuals. Study background: CD4 naive and memory got three plates each, CD8 naive two, CD8 memory one.

The sample was naive CD8+ T cells sorted from blood. The sequence derives from a man aged 25 to 40 in good health.

The CDR3 loop reads CASSFARQGTETQYF. Written as DNA, the CDR3 is TGTGCCAGCAGCTTCGCAAGACAGGGAACGGAGACCCAGTACTTC. The V call is TRBV7-9, the J call TRBJ2-5; 7 nucleotides line up with TRBD1. The V and J ends lost 3 bases and 5 bases, in that order; junction bases with no gene match: 9. The CDR3 runs to 15 residues. Germline assignment: CDR1 SEHNR and CDR2 FQNEAQ (reference sequence).